The present entry profiles one T cell receptor (beta chain) with its context. This clonotype was observed many times. No antigen is known for it. No quality values exist for individual bases; no much larger clone is one base distant. The germline V gene sets CDR1 to SGHTA and CDR2 to FQGNSA. The trim is 3 bases for V and 6 bases for J, with a gap of 16 bases between the germline ends. The CDR3 holds 15 amino acids from the cysteine to the phenylalanine. Kept here is only the CDR3 DNA, which spans 45 bases and is read in frame from base 1. The TCR beta CDR3 regions were amplified from RNA transcripts. The TCR CDR3 was subjected to a first round of RT-PCR using the HTBI primer set and the Qiagen OneStep RT-PCR kit. Libraries were constructed in a second round of multiplex PCR, after which size selection and purification were performed. Paired-end sequencing of the libraries was performed with 100 bp reads on an Illumina HiSeq2000. Processing in the source paper ran as follows. SOAPnuke was used to process the raw data, with reads discarded if the reads contained adapters or uncalled bases, had a mean Phred below 15, or lacked an exact constant-primer or identifier match. High-quality paired reads were merged with COPE v1.2.5, and unique nucleotide sequences were defined as clonotypes. MiTCR v1.1 was used to align the clonotypes against IMGT TRBV, TRBD and TRBJ reference segments. Analysis was restricted to V-J combinations with a frequency above 0.0001, which covered 99.2% of repertoires. The TCS score was defined as the ratio of F50 (clonal expansion) to E x V (chaos), calculated using BLOSUM62-based TCRdist between CDR3 peptides within each V-J. Welch's t-statistics and random forest reduced roughly 540 V-J features to 10 to 15, which were used in a naive Bayes classifier (R e1071). The raw public reads went through TCRdb reprocessing: fastp at Q25, MiXCR clone calling, in-frame beta chains kept. CDR3 protein duplicates are merged, each entry listing the most common genes and DNA. The V and J calls follow TCRdb's processing rather than the paper's. This sample is represented by 300,000 to 400,000 distinct CDR3 sequences; about 13% of them were singletons. The ten largest clonotypes hold over 8.5% of the sample.

Stable Graves' hyperthyroidism was defined as the absence of progression to ophthalmopathy over 18 months of follow-up. Hyperthyroidism patients were newly diagnosed, had a disease duration of under 2 months, and were aged 18 to 65 years. The study excluded patients with uncontrolled infections, other autoimmune diseases, pregnancy or lactation. Diagnoses were based on clinical symptoms, serum thyroxine and TRAb, thyroid ultrasound and orbital computed tomography. PBMCs were isolated from about 9.1 ml of fresh peripheral blood by Ficoll-Paque density gradient centrifugation. Total RNA was extracted with Trizol reagent, and quality was checked on an Agilent 2100 Bioanalyzer. The sample is drawn from a study of T cells in Graves' hyperthyroidism and ophthalmopathy (dated by TCRdb to 2018 to 2020). Background on the whole study: Peripheral blood was collected at initial diagnosis, before any treatment. To identify distinguishing TCR V-J signatures, a discovery cohort of 90 to 100 patients was used, comprising under 45 with Graves' ophthalmopathy and 57 with stable Graves' hyperthyroidism. The paper reports TCR Vbeta CDR3 sequencing of about 140 peripheral blood samples: over 40 ophthalmopathy, under 80 hyperthyroidism and 17 progressor patients. The study also compared thyroid tissue and blood T-cell repertoires from several Graves' hyperthyroidism patients. The 90 to 100 discovery patients were randomly split 7:3 into training and test sets. Once sampling was done, hyperthyroidism patients were given methimazole at a starting dose of 30 mg daily, whereas ophthalmopathy patients were given high-dose intravenous methylprednisolone. Whether ophthalmopathy could be predicted prospectively was tested in an independent validation cohort made up of roughly 20 hyperthyroidism patients plus 17 patients who later progressed to ophthalmopathy. Beyond this particular receptor, the publication reports: In validation, the model predicted progression to ophthalmopathy with 55% to 71% sensitivity and approximately 72% specificity, a median of about 6 months before onset. Most expanded thyroid clonotypes (frequency above 0.001) were also detected in blood, suggesting blood repertoires may reflect thyroid immune responses. Ophthalmopathy was separated from stable hyperthyroidism by a 13 V-J signature model, with 85% to 90% sensitivity and around 81% specificity obtained in cross-validation and 80%/75% obtained in testing. No statistical method was used to fix the sample size in advance, and group allocation was not hidden from the investigators.

Recombination linked TRBV7-2 to TRBJ2-3; the D gene identity is not certain. The TCR was taken from a woman aged 18-29 years with Graves' hyperthyroidism. Material for sequencing was blood. CDR3 sequence: CASSFLSTAPDTQYF. The sequence in DNA is TGTGCCAGCAGCTTCCTGTCCACCGCCCCGGATACGCAGTATTTT. The variable domain in full, with residues beyond the CDR3 obtained from the reference TRBV7-2 and TRBJ2-3 genes, is GAGVSQSPSNKVTEKGKDVELRCDPISGHTALYWYRQSLGQGLEFLIYFQGNSAPDKSGLPSDRFSAERTGGSVSTLTIQRTQQEDSAVYLCASSFLSTAPDTQYFGPGTRLTVL.